The clone carrying this T cell receptor (beta chain) has only a few counts. The antigen remains unidentified. Time point denoted: pre-sensitization, week 0. The treatment here: therapeutic diphenylcyclopropenone sensitization with weekly scalp DPC. This CDR3 region has 16 residues. CDR1 LGHNA and CDR2 YSLEER come from the germline V gene. After removal of 3 bases from V and 1 base from J, the junction contained 3 bases not matched to a gene. This entry belongs to a study of human T cells and chemical hapten exposure. The study's findings and limits: Correlating positively with patch test score were the PT1 expanded TCR counts.

Each CDR3 protein is one row after TCRdb ran MiXCR on the RACE reads. The table lists about 42,000 distinct CDR3 sequences, around 12% of them singletons, with approximately 6% in the top ten. The receptor comes from a woman aged 25 to 45 with alopecia areata. Some clones in this sample may be carry-over from other donors' samples. The sample in question was whole blood, obtained in connection with sensitization to the hapten diphenylcyclopropenone (DPC). The chain uses TRBV4-3 and TRBJ2-3, with 11 bases fitting TRBD2. CDR3 coding DNA: TGCGCCAGCAGCCAGTCACTAGCGGGGGGCACAGATACGCAGTATTTT. It specifies CASSQSLAGGTDTQYF.